One and the same sample provided the 30 T cell receptor beta chains below, sequenced in a study of T cell responses to AZD1222 COVID-19 vaccine. Profiling relied on immunoSEQ multiplex PCR, and the TCRdb table lists in-frame clones only, not all of them. The table records some 200,000 clones, over 85% of them present only once. The material was peripheral blood, obtained on day 0 of AZD1222 vaccination. The receptors come from an adult in good health.

This chain connects TRBV2 to TRBJ1-2; D ambiguous. The V gene lost 1 base and the J gene lost 8 bases, with 2 bases spanning the gap. Germline V gene lookup returns CDR1 SNHLY and CDR2 FYNNEI. The CDR3 has 10 residues. In DNA form, the CDR3 reads TGTGCCAGCAGTGAAGGAGGCTACACCTTC. Translated, it gives CASSEGGYTF.

The rearrangement uses TRBV11-2 and TRBJ2-7, with D perhaps TRBD1 (6 bases). The CDR3 has 13 amino acids. Trimming removed 4 bases from V and 2 bases from J, with 9 bases in between. Germline CDR1 is SGHAT and CDR2 is FQNNGV. This CDR3 is CASSYTGPYEQYF. CDR3 DNA sequence: TGTGCCAGCAGCTATACAGGGCCCTACGAGCAGTACTTC.

The J gene is TRBJ2-5, the V gene TRBV5-4, with D tentatively TRBD2 (5 bases). The CDR3 loop spans 16 amino acids. The V end was cut by 0 bases, the J end by 0 bases, with 12 bases between. CDR1 is SGHNT and CDR2 is YYREEE in the germline V gene (reference sequence). CDR3 residues: CASSLGAVRYQETQYF. As DNA, the CDR3 is TGTGCCAGCAGCTTGGGAGCGGTCCGGTACCAAGAGACCCAGTACTTC.

The chain joins TRBV6-5 to TRBJ1-5; D might be TRBD1 (5 bases). Germline CDR1 and CDR2: MNHEY and SVGAGI. The CDR3 covers 14 residues. V lost 5 bases and J lost 8, with 16 bases in between. The CDR3 nucleotides read TGTGCCAGCAGTCGTCCCGGGACCGGGGAGCCCCAGCATTTT. Its translation is CASSRPGTGEPQHF.

This clone has only one observation. The genes are TRBV15 and TRBJ1-2, with 10 positions matching TRBD1. Germline V gene lookup returns CDR1 LNHNV and CDR2 YYDKDF (reference sequence). CDR3 size: 14 residues. The junction had 5 bases not matched to a gene; V was cut back by 6 bases and J by 4 bases. Written as DNA, the CDR3 is TGTGCCACCAGAAGGGACAGGGGTTCCTATGGCTACACCTTC. It translates to CATRRDRGSYGYTF.

This chain links TRBV3-1 (or the pseudogene TRBV3-2) with TRBJ1-2; D is unclear. Trimming removed 6 bases from V and 5 bases from J, with 10 bases in between. The CDR3 extends over 12 amino acids. The germline V gene has CDR1 LGHDT and CDR2 YNNKEL (reference sequence). Here the CDR3 DNA reads TGTGCCAGCAGTCGAGATTATTATGGCTACACCTTC. It yields the protein CASSRDYYGYTF.

The chain uses TRBV27 and TRBJ1-5; D unresolved. This CDR3 spans 15 amino acids. Germline V gene lookup returns CDR1 MNHEY and CDR2 SMNVEV (reference sequence). V dropped 1 base and J dropped 5 bases, with 12 bases sitting between them. In nucleotides, the CDR3 is TGTGCCAGCAGTTTATACCCCGGAGCGGATCAGCCCCAGCATTTT. Translating gives CASSLYPGADQPQHF.

The chain employs TRBV27 and TRBJ1-5, with D perhaps TRBD1 (6 bases). With 4 bases removed from V and 4 bases from J, the gap between germline ends came to 23 bases. The CDR3 totals 18 residues. CDR1 and CDR2 from the germline V gene are MNHEY and SMNVEV (reference sequence). In DNA, the CDR3 is TGTGCCAGCAGTTCCTTCCGGGACACCGCTGGAAGGAATCAGCCCCAGCATTTT. It encodes CASSSFRDTAGRNQPQHF.

The CDR3 region has the DNA TGTGCCAGCAGCACCCGGCTAGCGGGAATGACCGGGGAGCTGTTTTTT. Amino acid sequence: CASSTRLAGMTGELFF. V and J are TRBV9 and TRBJ2-2; TRBD2 agrees at 9 bases. Germline CDR1 reads SGDLS; CDR2 reads YYNGEE. V lost 4 bases to trimming and J lost 5 bases; unmatched junction nucleotides: 9. The CDR3 is made up of 16 amino acids.

The rearrangement joins TRBV5-1 to TRBJ1-2, with unresolved D. Trimming pared 0 bases from V and 4 bases from J, leaving 10 bases between. In germline, CDR1 is SGHRS, CDR2 YFSETQ. The CDR3 loop spans 14 amino acids. CDR3 sequence reads: CASSLEAGLYGYTF. Here the CDR3 DNA reads TGCGCCAGCAGCTTGGAAGCAGGCCTCTATGGCTACACCTTC.

The chain combines TRBV3-1 (or the pseudogene TRBV3-2) with TRBJ1-5; D uncertain. Germline CDR1 and CDR2: LGHDT and YNNKEL (reference sequence). The CDR3 covers 14 residues. The V and J ends lost 2 bases and 2 bases respectively, with 7 bases between them. CDR3 protein: CASSQSVGNQPQHF. The CDR3, as DNA: TGTGCCAGCAGCCAATCGGTTGGCAATCAGCCCCAGCATTTT.

This chain's CDR3 is CASRRVESPLHF. CDR3 bases: TGTGCCAGCAGGCGGGTAGAGTCACCCCTCCACTTT. J is TRBJ1-6 and V is TRBV2; D gene unclear. The germline V gene has CDR1 SNHLY and CDR2 FYNNEI. The V end lost 6 bases, the J end lost 10 bases, and 10 bases lay between the germline ends. The CDR3 sequence is 12 residues long.

V usage is TRBV19 and J usage is TRBJ2-7; TRBD2 agrees at 12 bases. The ends lost 5 bases at V and 5 bases at J; junction bases unmatched: 13. Germline loops: CDR1 LNHDA, CDR2 SQIVND (reference sequence). This CDR3 has 17 residues. The CDR3 DNA reads as TGTGCCAGTAGTGCAATGAAACGACTAGCGGGAGAGGACGAGCAGTACTTC. Translated, it gives CASSAMKRLAGEDEQYF.

The chain couples TRBV2 to TRBJ1-4; tentatively, D is TRBD1 (6 bases). Deletions cut 9 bases from V and 5 bases from J, with 13 bases between. CDR1 and CDR2 (germline): SNHLY, FYNNEI. The CDR3 totals 13 residues. The CDR3 here is CASRGTENEKLFF. The CDR3 region has the DNA TGTGCCAGTAGGGGGACGGAGAATGAAAAACTGTTTTTT. The full variable domain, in which reference TRBV2 and TRBJ1-4 provide the parts outside the CDR3, is EPEVTQTPSHQVTQMGQEVILRCVPISNHLYFYWYRQILGQKVEFLVSFYNNEISEKSEIFDDQFSVERPDGSNFTLKIRSTKLEDSAMYFCASRGTENEKLFFGSGTQLSVL.

The J gene is TRBJ1-6, the V gene TRBV30; no clear D. The CDR3 is made up of 15 amino acids. Trimming took 0 bases from V and 2 from J, leaving 8 bases between them. Looked up from germline, CDR1 is GTSNPN and CDR2 is SVGIG (reference sequence). The CDR3 nucleotides read TGTGCCTGGAGTGTACGGAGAGCCTATAATTCACCCCTCCACTTT. It is translated as CAWSVRRAYNSPLHF.

The rearrangement joins TRBV6-5 to TRBJ1-5; a possible D gene is TRBD1 (5 bases). Germline V gene sequence: CDR1 MNHEY, CDR2 SVGAGI. This CDR3 contains 15 residues. The germline V and J ends were trimmed by 7 bases and 3 bases, with 16 bases remaining between them. CDR3 in amino acids: CASKINRLNNQPQHF. CDR3 DNA sequence: TGTGCCAGCAAAATCAACAGGCTCAACAATCAGCCCCAGCATTTT.

The V and J genes are TRBV28 and TRBJ2-7; D not certain. Trimming took 6 bases from V and 3 from J, leaving 15 bases between them. The CDR3 totals 14 residues. Germline CDR1 and CDR2: MDHEN and SYDVKM. CDR3: CASSHDPDLYEQYF. CDR3 nucleotide sequence: TGTGCCAGCAGCCACGATCCGGACCTCTACGAGCAGTACTTC.

This chain uses TRBV3-1 (or the pseudogene TRBV3-2) with TRBJ1-1; TRBD1 agrees at 7 bases. Germline-derived CDR1 and CDR2 are LGHDT and YNNKEL (reference sequence). The CDR3 sequence is 14 residues long. The V and J ends lost 5 bases and 0 bases, in that order; junction bases with no gene match: 3. This CDR3 is CASSGRGMNTEAFF. CDR3 coding DNA: TGTGCCAGCAGCGGCAGGGGGATGAACACTGAAGCTTTCTTT.

The V gene is TRBV19, the J gene TRBJ1-1; D is unclear. V lost 3 bases, J lost 3 bases, and 11 bases lay in between. Germline V CDR1 and CDR2: LNHDA, SQIVND (reference sequence). The CDR3 covers 14 residues. The DNA for the CDR3 is TGTGCCAGTAGTATTGCGGGGTCGGACACTGAAGCTTTCTTT. Protein product: CASSIAGSDTEAFF.

The V and J genes are TRBV5-1 and TRBJ1-4; a weak D match, TRBD1 (5 bases). Germline CDR1 and CDR2: SGHRS and YFSETQ. The ends were cut back, 1 base at V and 8 bases at J, with 15 bases in the middle. The CDR3 totals 15 residues. The CDR3 bases are TGCGCCAGCAGCTTGTTTACCAGGGAGGACGAAAAACTGTTTTTT. Its protein product is CASSLFTREDEKLFF.

The chain uses TRBV5-5 and TRBJ2-5; TRBD2 matches at 11 bases. Trimming at V came to 3 bases and at J to 4 bases, leaving 5 bases not matched to a gene. The V gene's germline CDR1 is SGHKS and CDR2 YYEKEE (reference sequence). The CDR3 is made up of 15 amino acids. DNA for the CDR3: TGTGCCAGCAGCTGGGGACTAGCGGAGGGAGAGACCCAGTACTTC. Encoded protein: CASSWGLAEGETQYF.

The chain joins TRBV13 to TRBJ2-7; D gene ambiguous. V shed 0 bases and J shed 1 base, with 4 bases lying between them. The CDR3 has 13 amino acids. Germline V gene lookup returns CDR1 PRHDT and CDR2 FYEKMQ (reference sequence). CDR3 sequence (DNA): TGTGCCAGCAGCTTAGGTAGGTCCTACGAGCAGTACTTC. Amino acid sequence: CASSLGRSYEQYF.

The rearrangement links TRBV3-1 (or the pseudogene TRBV3-2) to TRBJ1-2; perhaps TRBD1 as D (6 bases). From germline, CDR1 is LGHDT and CDR2 YNNKEL (reference sequence). Trimming cost V 1 base and J 2 bases, with 14 bases left between them. The CDR3 consists of 16 residues. The CDR3 here is CASSQGGQTLNYGYTF. Here the CDR3 DNA reads TGTGCCAGCAGCCAAGGAGGACAGACCCTAAACTATGGCTACACCTTC.

V gene TRBV3-1 (or the pseudogene TRBV3-2) combines with J gene TRBJ1-3; no clear D gene. The V gene lost 0 bases and the J gene lost 0 bases, with 6 bases spanning the gap. From germline, CDR1 is LGHDT and CDR2 YNNKEL (reference sequence). The CDR3 sequence is 15 residues long. CDR3 residues: CASSQDRFSGNTIYF. The CDR3 DNA reads TGTGCCAGCAGCCAAGACAGGTTCTCTGGAAACACCATATATTTT.

This clone occurred once. The rearrangement uses TRBV6-1 and TRBJ1-3; 7 bases map to TRBD1. V shed 4 bases, J shed 4 bases, and the junction held 13 bases outside the gene matches. Germline CDR1 reads MNHNS; CDR2 reads SASEGT. This CDR3 comprises 17 residues. The CDR3 DNA is TGTGCCAGCAGTGGCACGACAGGGACAATTCGGGGAAACACCATATATTTT. It encodes CASSGTTGTIRGNTIYF.

V and J are TRBV6-5 and TRBJ1-2, with TRBD1 matching over 8 bases. This CDR3 spans 14 amino acids. Germline CDR1 and CDR2: MNHEY and SVGAGI. J lost 5 bases, V lost 6 bases, and 8 bases had no gene match. In DNA, the CDR3 is TGTGCCAGCAGCCTACAGCAGGGGGCGTATGGCTACACCTTC. Protein product: CASSLQQGAYGYTF.

The chain combines TRBV12-3 or TRBV12-4 with TRBJ1-2; D gene ambiguous. The CDR3 covers 10 residues. V was trimmed by 4 bases and J by 8 bases, leaving 5 bases between them. The CDR3 here is CASSSRGYTF. In nucleotides, the CDR3 is TGTGCCAGCAGTTCTCGGGGCTACACCTTC.

V usage is TRBV5-4 and J usage is TRBJ2-7; D not certain. The CDR3 has 15 amino acids. Germline CDR1 and CDR2: SGHNT and YYREEE (reference sequence). V lost 4 bases, J lost 3 bases, and 17 bases lay in between. The DNA of the CDR3 is TGTGCCAGCAGCCGGCCTTCGGGCGGAAGCTACGAGCAGTACTTC. Translated, it gives CASSRPSGGSYEQYF.

V usage is TRBV27 and J usage is TRBJ1-1; D gene ambiguous. The CDR3 has 14 residues. The germline V and J ends were trimmed by 2 bases and 3 bases, with 10 bases remaining between them. From germline, CDR1 is MNHEY and CDR2 SMNVEV (reference sequence). This chain's CDR3 is CASSLRAAYTEAFF. The CDR3 DNA sequence: TGTGCCAGCAGTTTAAGGGCAGCTTACACTGAAGCTTTCTTT.

In DNA form, the CDR3 reads TGTGCCAGCAGTGGCGGACTAGCGTCGCAAGAGACCCAGTACTTC. Its protein is CASSGGLASQETQYF. The chain joins TRBV7-6 to TRBJ2-5, with TRBD2 matching over 9 bases. The CDR3 covers 15 residues. Germline-derived CDR1 and CDR2 are SGHVS and FNYEAQ. The ends lost 6 bases at V and 2 bases at J; junction bases unmatched: 7.